Each of the 7 T cell receptor beta chains below was sequenced from the same sample in a study of T cell changes during pregnancy in multiple sclerosis. Repertoires were generated with immunoSEQ multiplex PCR, while TCRdb's copy carries only in-frame clones and drops some. The data hold roughly 110,000 clones, with roughly nine tenths observed a single time. Sequencing was performed on peripheral blood, taken before pregnancy. These receptors were obtained from a female donor with multiple sclerosis, enrolled in a pregnancy study.

The chain combines TRBV19 with TRBJ1-1, with 8 bases lining up with TRBD1. V was pared by 5 bases and J by 2 bases, with 10 bases of the junction left unmatched. CDR1 LNHDA and CDR2 SQIVND come from the germline V gene (reference sequence). The CDR3 sequence is 16 residues long. In nucleotides, the CDR3 is TGTGCCAGTAGTTTTAGCCGGACAGGGTTCAACACTGAAGCTTTCTTT. Translation gives CASSFSRTGFNTEAFF.

This rearrangement joins TRBV4-2 to TRBJ2-7; D unresolved. V shed 0 bases and J shed 4 bases, with 13 bases lying between them. Germline loops: CDR1 LGHNA, CDR2 YNFKEQ. The CDR3 has 15 amino acids. The CDR3 sequence: CASSQDNSVGYEQYF. The DNA for the CDR3 is TGTGCCAGCAGCCAAGATAATTCGGTCGGGTACGAGCAGTACTTC.

This sequence joins TRBV4-1 and TRBJ2-2; possibly TRBD1 for D (6 bases). Germline loops: CDR1 MGHRA, CDR2 YSYEKL. The CDR3 is made up of 14 amino acids. The V and J ends lost 2 bases and 6 bases respectively, with 10 bases between them. The CDR3 coding sequence is TGCGCCAGCAGCCAATACAGGGTCCCCGGGGAGCTGTTTTTT. Its protein is CASSQYRVPGELFF.

The chain combines TRBV28 with TRBJ1-1, with no clear D. CDR1 MDHEN and CDR2 SYDVKM come from the germline V gene. The length of the CDR3 is 14 residues. Trimming took off 3 bases at V and 1 base at J, with 9 bases between the two ends. The CDR3 DNA is TGTGCCAGCAGTTTCTTACAGAAGAACACTGAAGCTTTCTTT. It is translated as CASSFLQKNTEAFF.

The chain is built from TRBV9 and TRBJ2-1; 15 positions agree with TRBD2. The CDR3 covers 15 residues. CDR1 and CDR2 (germline): SGDLS, YYNGEE. Unmatched junction bases numbered 3, after V lost 3 bases and J lost 8 bases. The CDR3 DNA sequence: TGTGCCAGCAGCGAGGGACTAGCGGGGGGATATGAGCAGTTCTTC. Residues: CASSEGLAGGYEQFF.

The CDR3 DNA sequence: TGTGCCAGCAGTTTTCTGGGCAGGCCCCTCAATGAGCAGTTCTTC. The encoded protein is CASSFLGRPLNEQFF. The chain is built from TRBV27 and TRBJ2-1, with D unclear. The germline V gene encodes CDR1 MNHEY and CDR2 SMNVEV (reference sequence). The CDR3 runs 15 residues. The V end was cut by 3 bases, the J end by 6 bases, with 15 bases between.

The V and J genes are TRBV9 and TRBJ1-1; TRBD1 aligns across 8 bases. V gave up 3 bases and J gave up 1 base; unmatched junction bases: 8. The CDR3 sequence is 16 residues long. Germline assignment: CDR1 SGDLS and CDR2 YYNGEE. The CDR3 spells CASSAGTGRANTEAFF. Written as DNA, the CDR3 is TGTGCCAGCAGCGCCGGGACAGGACGAGCGAACACTGAAGCTTTCTTT.